What follows are 20 T cell receptor beta chains derived from one specimen sequenced in a study of Graves' ophthalmopathy and Graves' hyperthyroidism. For repertoire sequencing, the TCR beta CDR3 regions were amplified from RNA transcripts. RT-PCR in the first round used HTBI primers; a second-round multiplex PCR followed. MiXCR, applied by TCRdb to the multiplex PCR reads, yields one record per CDR3 protein. The sample has about 550,000 distinct CDR3 sequences, just under 40% seen once. Sequenced input: peripheral blood or thyroid tissue (not recorded which). These receptors were obtained from an adult man with Graves' hyperthyroidism.

Concerning this clonotype itself: The conserved phenylalanine or tryptophan normally closing the CDR3 is absent here, so this likely arose from a read error. The chain has TRBV19 and TRBJ1-5; 9 nucleotides agree with TRBD1. V shed 6 bases, J shed 0 bases, and the junction held 6 bases outside the gene matches. CDR1 LNHDA and CDR2 SQIVND come from the germline V gene (reference sequence). The CDR3 is made up of 16 amino acids. The CDR3 spells CASRRTGDHSNQPQHL. For the CDR3, the DNA is TGTGCCAGTAGACGGACAGGGGACCATAGCAATCAGCCCCAGCATCTT.

This clonotype has at least ten counts. The V gene is TRBV5-1, the J gene TRBJ2-2; 9 nucleotides align to TRBD1. Germline trimming cut 3 bases from V and 3 bases from J; bases unmatched to any gene: 3. This CDR3 spans 15 amino acids. Looked up from germline, CDR1 is SGHRS and CDR2 is YFSETQ. The CDR3 DNA reads as TGCGCCAGCAGCTCTGGGGACAGGGACACCGGGGAGCTGTTTTTT. This codes for CASSSGDRDTGELFF. Based on the CDR3 plus reference TRBV5-1 and TRBJ2-2, the full variable domain is KAGVTQTPRYLIKTRGQQVTLSCSPISGHRSVSWYQQTPGQGLQFLFEYFSETQRNKGNFPGRFSGRQFSNSRSEMNVSTLELGDSALYLCASSSGDRDTGELFFGEGSRLTVL.

The table lists this clonotype with a count of one. With a much larger clone just one base away, this may be a read error. The rearrangement joins TRBV6-5 to TRBJ1-3; D is perhaps TRBD1 (6 bases). V shed 7 bases and J shed 2 bases, with 15 bases lying between them. The germline V gene encodes CDR1 MNHEY and CDR2 SVGAGI. This CDR3 contains 15 residues. CDR3 residues: CASKLTGHPGNTIYF. The DNA of the CDR3 is TGTGCCAGCAAGCTGACAGGACACCCTGGAAACACCATATATTTT.

The genes are TRBV10-3 and TRBJ2-2; 8 bases fit TRBD1. Losses at the gene ends were 0 bases for V and 7 bases for J; bases not matched to a gene: 7. CDR3 length: 16 amino acids. CDR1 ENHRY and CDR2 SYGVKD come from the germline V gene. The CDR3 region has the DNA TGTGCCATCAGTGAGTCGAGGCAGGGGGCCGGCGGGGAGCTGTTTTTT. Its translation is CAISESRQGAGGELFF.

This chain joins TRBV7-9 and TRBJ2-2, with 7 bases fitting TRBD1. After removal of 7 bases from V and 5 bases from J, the junction contained 10 bases not matched to a gene. The CDR3 loop spans 15 amino acids. Germline lookup yields CDR1 SEHNR and CDR2 FQNEAQ (reference sequence). In nucleotides, the CDR3 is TGTGCCAGCATTGGGAACAGGGGTGCGACCGGGGAGCTGTTTTTT. Amino acids: CASIGNRGATGELFF.

This clonotype showed up many times. This chain connects TRBV7-9 to TRBJ2-7; a possible D gene is TRBD2 (5 bases). Trimming shortened V by 5 bases and J by 7 bases, and 18 bases separated the two germline ends. This CDR3 spans 14 amino acids. From germline, CDR1 is SEHNR and CDR2 FQNEAQ (reference sequence). CDR3 sequence: CASSPDFTSGEQYF. Here the CDR3 DNA reads TGTGCCAGCAGCCCGGACTTTACTTCGGGAGAGCAGTACTTC.

In this sample, this clonotype turned up many times. The rearrangement joins TRBV6-2 or TRBV6-3 to TRBJ1-5; no clear D gene. The germline V gene has CDR1 MNHEY and CDR2 SVGEGT. The CDR3 is made up of 12 amino acids. Trimming took off 7 bases at V and 7 bases at J, with 11 bases between the two ends. Written as DNA, the CDR3 is TGTGCCAGCACCAGACCGTTGCAGCCCCAGCATTTT. This codes for CASTRPLQPQHF.

The chain carries TRBV28 and TRBJ1-5; D might be TRBD1 (5 bases). V dropped 6 bases and J dropped 1 base, with 13 bases sitting between them. This CDR3 spans 15 amino acids. The germline V gene encodes CDR1 MDHEN and CDR2 SYDVKM. The CDR3 sequence is CASRAGLGSNQPQHF. The CDR3 bases are TGTGCCAGCAGAGCAGGGTTGGGGAGCAATCAGCCCCAGCATTTT.

This rearrangement joins TRBV20-1 to TRBJ1-6; D is uncertain. Germline V gene sequence: CDR1 DFQATT, CDR2 SNEGSKA (reference sequence). This CDR3 has 15 amino acids. V was clipped by 3 bases and J by 10 bases, with 19 bases between them. The CDR3 DNA follows: TGCAGTGCTAGGATAGGCCAAGGGAGAGGCTCACCCCTCCACTTT. It yields the protein CSARIGQGRGSPLHF.

V usage is TRBV7-2 and J usage is TRBJ1-2; D uncertain. Trimming removed 5 bases from V and 4 bases from J, with 14 bases in between. The length of the CDR3 is 14 residues. Germline-derived CDR1 and CDR2 are SGHTA and FQGNSA. CDR3 amino acids: CASSTYEGGYGYTF. The CDR3 coding sequence is TGTGCCAGCAGCACGTATGAGGGTGGCTATGGCTACACCTTC.

In this sample, this clonotype turned up a few times. The chain links TRBV15 to TRBJ2-3, with 10 bases fitting TRBD2. Losses at the gene ends were 10 bases for V and 4 bases for J; bases not matched to a gene: 11. The CDR3 length is 15 residues. CDR1 is LNHNV and CDR2 is YYDKDF in the germline V gene (reference sequence). This CDR3 reads CAISLAGVMADTQYF. DNA of the CDR3: TGTGCCATTTCGCTAGCGGGAGTAATGGCAGATACGCAGTATTTT.

This clonotype was seen a handful of times. V is TRBV5-1 and J is TRBJ2-5; the D is unclear. The CDR3 spans 13 residues. Germline CDR1 is SGHRS and CDR2 is YFSETQ. V lost 0 bases and J lost 4, with 7 bases in between. This CDR3 is CASSLVTRETQYF. CDR3 in DNA: TGCGCCAGCAGCTTGGTTACAAGAGAGACCCAGTACTTC.

This clonotype was seen repeatedly, ten times or more. The V and J genes are TRBV6-1 and TRBJ1-2; TRBD1 matches at 7 bases. Per germline, CDR1 MNHNS and CDR2 SASEGT. This CDR3 comprises 12 residues. V shed 5 bases, J shed 14 bases, and the junction held 11 bases outside the gene matches. CDR3: CASSPRDSNSTF. CDR3 in DNA: TGTGCCAGCAGTCCACGGGACAGTAACTCAACCTTC.

This clonotype has only a few counts. V usage is TRBV24-1 and J usage is TRBJ2-3; possibly TRBD1 for D (5 bases). Germline V gene data show CDR1 as KGHDR and CDR2 as SFDVKD. V lost 3 bases, J lost 4 bases, and 10 bases lay in between. The CDR3 runs 14 residues. The CDR3 DNA follows: TGTGCCACCAGTGATCAGGGTGGTGCAGATACGCAGTATTTT. This sequence encodes CATSDQGGADTQYF.

The chain is built from TRBV29-1 and TRBJ1-2; D call uncertain. The length of the CDR3 is 11 residues. Germline V gives CDR1 SQVTM, CDR2 ANQGSEA. Trimming took 6 bases from V and 12 from J, leaving 17 bases between them. The CDR3 nucleotides are TGCAGCGTCGCGACCAGCTCTGGAAACACCTTC. Translation: CSVATSSGNTF.

This clonotype was counted a few times. This rearrangement joins TRBV10-3 to TRBJ1-5; TRBD1 aligns across 10 bases. This CDR3 has 18 residues. CDR1 and CDR2 (germline): ENHRY, SYGVKD. J lost 3 bases, V lost 10 bases, and 18 bases had no gene match. The CDR3 region has the DNA TGTGCCAGCAGACCCTGGACAGGGGGGATCGGAGCCAATCAGCCCCAGCATTTT. The encoded protein is CASRPWTGGIGANQPQHF.

The chain is built from TRBV5-1 and TRBJ1-2; 10 bases map to TRBD1. Germline V gives CDR1 SGHRS, CDR2 YFSETQ. Trimming at V came to 1 base and at J to 8 bases, leaving 5 bases not matched to a gene. The CDR3 has 14 residues. For the CDR3, the DNA is TGCGCCAGCAGCTTGCCAGAGACAGGGGGCGGCTACACCTTC. Its protein product is CASSLPETGGGYTF.

A few counts support this clonotype. The chain recombines TRBV9 with TRBJ1-4, with 8 nucleotides matching TRBD1. J was trimmed by 4 bases and V by 0 bases; bases with no gene match: 2. CDR1 and CDR2 (germline): SGDLS, YYNGEE. This CDR3 has 15 amino acids. CDR3 region: CASSVAGGGNEKLFF. The CDR3 DNA follows: TGTGCCAGCAGCGTAGCAGGGGGCGGTAATGAAAAACTGTTTTTT.

This clonotype was seen at least ten times. This chain joins TRBV29-1 and TRBJ1-1, with D possibly being TRBD1 (6 bases). Germline CDR1 is SQVTM and CDR2 is ANQGSEA. This CDR3 spans 14 amino acids. V dropped 6 bases and J dropped 1 base, with 15 bases sitting between them. The CDR3 region has the DNA TGCAGCGTCCGCGGGGGGCAGAAGAACACTGAAGCTTTCTTT. Amino acids: CSVRGGQKNTEAFF.

CDR3 amino acids: CASSELAGGGTDTQYF. In DNA, the CDR3 is TGTGCCAGCAGTGAACTAGCGGGAGGTGGCACAGATACGCAGTATTTT. The gene calls are TRBV2 and TRBJ2-3, with 11 bases that match TRBD2. The V gene's germline CDR1 is SNHLY and CDR2 FYNNEI. V was pared by 2 bases and J by 1 base, with 2 bases of the junction left unmatched. This CDR3 comprises 16 residues. The variable domain in full, with the rest retrieved from reference TRBV2 and TRBJ2-3, is EPEVTQTPSHQVTQMGQEVILRCVPISNHLYFYWYRQILGQKVEFLVSFYNNEISEKSEIFDDQFSVERPDGSNFTLKIRSTKLEDSAMYFCASSELAGGGTDTQYFGPGTRLTVL.